This TCR beta chain emerged from a study of CD8 T cells in ankylosing spondylitis. Study-wide findings and caveats: Ankylosing spondylitis blood appeared to be characterized by a TCR beta motif of roughly eight highly homologous variants. Enrichment of disease-linked clones was reportedly significant in matched ankylosing spondylitis synovial fluid.

Germline V CDR1 and CDR2: SGHVS, FNYEAQ. The ends lost 5 bases at V and 3 bases at J; junction bases unmatched: 11. The CDR3 extends over 16 amino acids. Making the TCR beta libraries involved quantitative 5'-RACE with molecular barcodes. TCRdb re-derived calls from the 5' RACE reads in MiXCR, one entry per CDR3 protein. The repertoire consists of approximately 340,000 distinct CDR3 sequences, with about 14% occurring once and the leading ten covering approximately 0.99%. To note about this clonotype: Its antigen is not known.

The source material was blood, either unsorted or a sorted T cell fraction (not recorded which). The V gene is TRBV7-6, the J gene TRBJ2-7; 9 bases map to TRBD1. This TCR derives from a male donor with ankylosing spondylitis or in good health (not recorded which). The DNA for the CDR3 is TGTGCCAGCAGCACCGTACAGGGGGCTTCTCTCTACGAGCAGTACTTC. Its protein product is CASSTVQGASLYEQYF.